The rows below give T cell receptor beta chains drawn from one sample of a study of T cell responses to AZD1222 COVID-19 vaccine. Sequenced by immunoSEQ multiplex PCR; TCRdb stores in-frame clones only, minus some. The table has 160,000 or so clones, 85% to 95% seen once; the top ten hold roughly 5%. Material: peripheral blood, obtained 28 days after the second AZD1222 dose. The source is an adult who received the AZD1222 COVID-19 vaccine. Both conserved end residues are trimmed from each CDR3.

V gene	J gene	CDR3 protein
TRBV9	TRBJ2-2	ASSASRLLSNTGELF
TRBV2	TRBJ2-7	ASSEEREWVSYEQY
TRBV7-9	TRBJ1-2	ASSLERESDYGYT
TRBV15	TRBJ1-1	ATSREYRLVNTEAF
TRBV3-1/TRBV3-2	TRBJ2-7	ASSPRPDGYEQY
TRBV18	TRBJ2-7	ASSPPLGRGTKAGGREQY
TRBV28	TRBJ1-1	ASRAWGRMNTEAF
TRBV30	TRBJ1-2	AWSRDRGGYT
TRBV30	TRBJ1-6	AWSRGPIYNSPLH
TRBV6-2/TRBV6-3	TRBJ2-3	ASSYSREGRTDTQY
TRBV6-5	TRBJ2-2	ASRTAGNTGELF
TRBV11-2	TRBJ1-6	ASSLGDSFNSPLH
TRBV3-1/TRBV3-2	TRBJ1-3	ASSQDPRGAGGNTIY
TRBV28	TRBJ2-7	ASSAFYEQY
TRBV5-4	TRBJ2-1	ASSLAADSNEQF
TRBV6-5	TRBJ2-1	ASSPGTAGEQF
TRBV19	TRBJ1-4	ASSIGGQSKLF
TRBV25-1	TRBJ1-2	ASRETGGYGYT
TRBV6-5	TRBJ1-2	ASSQQQGYGYT
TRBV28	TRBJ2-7	ASSLSGTVFYEQY
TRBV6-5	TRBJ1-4	ASSPRATPGEKLF
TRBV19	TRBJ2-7	ASTASGLAGNTYEQY
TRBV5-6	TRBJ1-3	ASSLGQFGNTIY
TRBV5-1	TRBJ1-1	ASSLGTGNTEAF
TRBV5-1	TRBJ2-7	ASSLSLGQGIGTYEQY
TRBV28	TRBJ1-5	ASSRLQGGPQH
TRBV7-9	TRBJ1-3	ASSSRQGGSTIY
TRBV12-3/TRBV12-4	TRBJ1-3	ASSLGYTIY
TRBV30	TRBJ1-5	AAGRTGQPQH
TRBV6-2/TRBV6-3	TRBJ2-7	ASSYGVLSYEQY
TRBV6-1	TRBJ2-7	ASSEDGRDWSKGNYEQY
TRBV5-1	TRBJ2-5	ASSLVIARETQY
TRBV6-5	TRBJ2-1	ASSFDLGSSYNEQF
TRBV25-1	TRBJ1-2	ASSERGGYGYT
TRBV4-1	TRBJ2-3	ASSQGYFTDTQY
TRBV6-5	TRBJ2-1	ASMKLAGGPNEQF
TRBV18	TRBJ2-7	ASSELGYEQY
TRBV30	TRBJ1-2	AWSVQEYGYT
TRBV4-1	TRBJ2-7	ASSQDRSYEQY